This T cell receptor beta chain appears in the sequencing data of a study of blood T cells in healthy people across ages. Overall study results and limits: As age increased, TCR beta diversity per million T cells fell in a roughly linear fashion. Estimates drawn from one million T cells were deemed to understate diversity. More naive CD4+ cells and higher diversity were found in long-lived than in aged donors.

Sample donors were healthy Caucasian individuals that came from Russia, aged 6 to 90. The germline gives CDR1 LGHNA, CDR2 YSLEER. V shed 1 base and J shed 7 bases, with 17 bases lying between them. This CDR3 is 16 amino acids long. Only a few counts were recorded for this clonotype. Its antigen is not known. It was with a sample-barcoded 5' primer and a J-beta primer mix that a second PCR of about 6 to 12 cycles was run. MiXCR was run by TCRdb on the 5' RACE reads, yielding one entry per CDR3 protein. The table shows around 1,600,000 distinct CDR3 sequences, with about 42% occurring only once. The chain employs TRBV4-3 and TRBJ2-1; D is possibly TRBD1 (7 bases). The sample taken for sequencing was blood. This TCR was recovered from a woman younger than 35 in good health. The DNA of the CDR3 is TGCGCCAGCAGCCAAGGACAGGGAGGATATGTGAATGAGCAGTTCTTC. Residues: CASSQGQGGYVNEQFF.